This passage covers 6 T cell receptor beta chains from one sample sequenced in a study of blood T cells in healthy people across ages. Alongside a J-beta primer mix, a sample-barcoded 5' primer served in a second PCR lasting about 7 to 12 cycles. One entry per CDR3 protein, called by TCRdb with MiXCR from the 5' RACE reads. The table lists approximately 810,000 distinct CDR3 sequences, about 28% of them singletons, with 17% in the top ten. Sequenced: blood. These TCRs come from an elderly woman in good health.

This chain links TRBV7-3 with TRBJ2-3; 15 positions match TRBD2. V lost 5 bases, J lost 4 bases, and 10 bases stayed unmatched. The CDR3 runs to 18 residues. Germline V gives CDR1 SGHTA, CDR2 FQGTGA. CDR3 in DNA: TGTGCCAGCAGCGATGGACTAGCGGGAGGGCGTAACCCAGATACGCAGTATTTT. Protein product: CASSDGLAGGRNPDTQYF.

The rearrangement joins TRBV3-1 to TRBJ1-2, with D tentatively TRBD1 (5 bases). CDR1 is LGHDT and CDR2 is YNNKEL in the germline V gene (reference sequence). The CDR3 runs to 17 residues. V was clipped by 0 bases and J by 0 bases, with 14 bases between them. The CDR3 region is CASSQDRGRKPNYGYTF. The CDR3 nucleotides read TGTGCCAGCAGCCAAGATCGGGGCAGGAAACCTAACTATGGCTACACCTTC.

Of note for this clonotype: A junction boundary mismatches the germline segment, possibly from a read error. This chain uses TRBV4-3 with TRBJ1-2; TRBD1 matches 11 bases. The CDR3 extends over 15 amino acids. Germline lookup yields CDR1 LGHNA and CDR2 YSLEER. The CDR3 loop is CASSQPDRGHCGYTF. CDR3 in DNA: TGCGCCAGCAGCCAACCGGACAGGGGGCACTGTGGCTACACCTTT.

This clonotype was detected a few times. CDR3 sequence (DNA): TGCGCCAGCAGCCAAGTCGGGACTAGCGGGGGGGCGGGATTGGAGCAGTTCTTC. It encodes CASSQVGTSGGAGLEQFF. V and J are TRBV4-3 and TRBJ2-1, with TRBD2 identical over 16 bases. Germline V CDR1 and CDR2: LGHNA, YSLEER. The J segment lost 10 bases and the V segment lost 1 base, leaving 10 bases of the junction unmatched. The CDR3 extends over 18 amino acids.

V gene TRBV5-1 combines with J gene TRBJ1-6; D gene uncertain. CDR3 length: 14 amino acids. With 4 bases removed from V and 10 bases from J, the gap between germline ends came to 15 bases. Germline CDR1 and CDR2: SGHRS and YFSETQ. The CDR3 protein is CASSPGPLVSPLHF. In DNA form, the CDR3 reads TGCGCCAGCAGCCCAGGACCCCTAGTCTCACCCCTCCACTTT.

The CDR3 loop reads CASSLVGDRVSTDVQYF. As DNA, the CDR3 is TGTGCCAGCAGTTTAGTTGGGGACAGGGTGAGCACAGATGTGCAGTATTTT. The V gene is TRBV12-3 or TRBV12-4, the J gene TRBJ2-3, with 9 bases identical to TRBD1. The CDR3 consists of 17 residues. Trimming removed 1 base from V and 11 bases from J; junction bases left unmatched: 16.